A single sample gave rise to the 18 T cell receptor beta chains below, sequenced in a study of relationships among human T cell subsets. Semiquantitative ARM-PCR amplified T cell receptor alpha and beta CDR3 regions from mRNA. ARM-PCR used tagged nested gene-specific primers, then communal superprimers for exponential amplification. TCRdb called the multiplex PCR reads again in MiXCR, with one record for every CDR3 protein. The table has approximately 7,300 distinct CDR3 sequences, 70% seen once. Anti-CD45RA microbeads isolated naive and transitional T cells from pooled CD4+ and CD8+ cells. The sequenced material came from naive and transitional (CD45RA+) T cells sorted from blood. These receptors were taken from a man aged 35 to 55 in good health.

J is TRBJ2-5 and V is TRBV11-2; 7 positions agree with TRBD2. The J segment lost 2 bases and the V segment lost 3 bases, leaving 6 bases of the junction unmatched. Germline-derived CDR1 and CDR2 are SGHAT and FQNNGV. The CDR3 runs 15 residues. The CDR3 bases are TGTGCCAGCAGCTTCGATAGCGGGCCTCAAGAGACCCAGTACTTC. Encoded protein: CASSFDSGPQETQYF.

The rearrangement links TRBV12-3 or TRBV12-4 to TRBJ1-1; the D is unclear. V lost 9 bases, J lost 3 bases, and 17 bases lay in between. The CDR3 covers 14 residues. The CDR3 sequence is CASQVVEADTEAFF. As DNA, the CDR3 is TGTGCCAGTCAAGTCGTGGAGGCGGACACTGAAGCTTTCTTT.

This clonotype was seen once. This chain joins TRBV28 and TRBJ1-1; the D gene is possibly TRBD1 (5 bases). Per the germline V gene, CDR1 is MDHEN and CDR2 is SYDVKM. V dropped 10 bases and J dropped 1 base, with 16 bases sitting between them. The CDR3 runs 14 residues. This chain's CDR3 is CAIRNQGGNTEAFF. The CDR3 DNA reads TGTGCCATCAGGAACCAGGGCGGGAACACTGAAGCTTTCTTT.

This chain connects TRBV14 to TRBJ2-1; 13 bases fit TRBD2. The CDR3 runs 16 residues. The V gene end was trimmed by 4 bases and the J gene end by 6 bases; junction bases not matched to a gene: 6. Germline assignment: CDR1 SGHDN and CDR2 FVKESK. CDR3 coding DNA: TGTGCCAGCAGCCTCATTACTAGCGGGAGGGCCAATGAGCAGTTCTTC. Its protein product is CASSLITSGRANEQFF. The whole variable domain, filled in from reference TRBV14 and TRBJ2-1, reads EAGVTQFPSHSVIEKGQTVTLRCDPISGHDNLYWYRRVMGKEIKFLLHFVKESKQDESGMPNNRFLAERTGGTYSTLKVQPAELEDSGVYFCASSLITSGRANEQFFGPGTRLTVL.

The V and J genes are TRBV10-3 and TRBJ2-1, with D perhaps matching TRBD2 (5 bases). CDR1 and CDR2 (germline): ENHRY, SYGVKD. CDR3 length: 13 amino acids. Trimming shortened V by 5 bases and J by 4 bases, and 9 bases separated the two germline ends. This CDR3 reads CAISSGLYNEQFF. In DNA, the CDR3 is TGTGCCATCAGTTCAGGACTGTACAATGAGCAGTTCTTC.

This chain uses TRBV3-1 with TRBJ2-7; 8 nucleotides match TRBD2. The CDR3 consists of 18 residues. Germline-derived CDR1 and CDR2 are LGHDT and YNNKEL (reference sequence). With 4 bases clipped from V and 3 bases from J, the junction kept 17 bases outside the gene matches. CDR3 nucleotides: TGTGCCAGCAGCCCGTTCCTAAGCGGGAGCGTTTTCAGCTACGAGCAGTACTTC. Amino acid sequence: CASSPFLSGSVFSYEQYF.

The CDR3 DNA sequence: TGTGCCAGCAGCTTAGTGGGGCGGCCCTATGGCTACACCTTC. Its protein product is CASSLVGRPYGYTF. V gene TRBV11-2 combines with J gene TRBJ1-2, with TRBD1 as a possible D gene (5 bases). Trimming took off 1 base at V and 4 bases at J, with 10 bases between the two ends. This CDR3 spans 14 amino acids. Germline V CDR1 and CDR2: SGHAT, FQNNGV.

The chain joins TRBV24-1 to TRBJ2-1; D remains unclear. V was trimmed by 3 bases and J by 4 bases, leaving 6 bases between them. CDR1 and CDR2 (germline): KGHDR, SFDVKD. CDR3 length equals 13 residues. The CDR3 DNA reads as TGTGCCACCAGTGATCACGGATACAATGAGCAGTTCTTC. Its translation: CATSDHGYNEQFF.

CDR3 loop: CASSLDTYGQNTEAFF. CDR3 DNA sequence: TGTGCCAGCAGCTTAGATACCTACGGACAGAACACTGAAGCTTTCTTT. The V gene is TRBV11-2, the J gene TRBJ1-1, with D tentatively TRBD1 (5 bases). The CDR3 contains 16 residues. V dropped 0 bases and J dropped 1 base, with 12 bases sitting between them. Germline values: CDR1 SGHAT, CDR2 FQNNGV.

The chain uses TRBV4-2 and TRBJ2-1; a possible D gene is TRBD2 (6 bases). V was shortened by 5 bases and J by 5 bases, with 13 bases between the two germline ends. The CDR3 is 14 residues long. CDR1 and CDR2 from the germline V gene are LGHNA and YNFKEQ. The DNA for the CDR3 is TGTGCCAGCAGCTTCCTCCGGGAGAACAATGAGCAGTTCTTC. It translates to CASSFLRENNEQFF.

The gene calls are TRBV29-1 and TRBJ2-7; D uncertain. Trimming removed 1 base at V and 0 bases at J, with 13 bases between. The CDR3 runs to 15 residues. Germline CDR1 and CDR2: SQVTM and ANQGSEA. The CDR3 DNA reads as TGCAGCGTTGAAGGTGGCAGCTCGTCCTCCTACGAGCAGTACTTC. Its translation is CSVEGGSSSSYEQYF.

The chain links TRBV13 to TRBJ2-5, with 11 bases that match TRBD2. V was clipped by 5 bases and J by 5 bases; unmatched bases: 7. Germline V gene lookup returns CDR1 PRHDT and CDR2 FYEKMQ (reference sequence). This CDR3 region has 15 residues. CDR3 in DNA: TGTGCCAGCAGCGTTCGACTAGCGGGGAAGGAGACCCAGTACTTC. It codes for CASSVRLAGKETQYF. Drawing the rest from reference TRBV13 and TRBJ2-5, the complete variable domain is AAGVIQSPRHLIKEKRETATLKCYPIPRHDTVYWYQQGPGQDPQFLISFYEKMQSDKGSIPDRFSAQQFSDYHSELNMSSLELGDSALYFCASSVRLAGKETQYFGPGTRLLVL.

This rearrangement joins TRBV28 to TRBJ1-5; 7 positions agree with TRBD1. The CDR3 has 14 amino acids. J gave up 2 bases and V 8 bases, and 6 bases lay outside the gene matches. The germline V gene encodes CDR1 MDHEN and CDR2 SYDVKM. The CDR3, as DNA: TGTGCCAGCGAGGGGGCAGGGGGCAATCAGCCCCAGCATTTT. Translating it yields CASEGAGGNQPQHF.

The rearrangement joins TRBV11-2 to TRBJ2-7; unclear D gene. Germline V gives CDR1 SGHAT, CDR2 FQNNGV. The CDR3 totals 13 residues. V was shortened by 4 bases and J by 1 base, with 8 bases between the two germline ends. CDR3 amino acids: CASSYGNSYEQYF. The CDR3 DNA is TGTGCCAGCAGCTATGGGAATTCCTACGAGCAGTACTTC.

The V gene is TRBV7-3, the J gene TRBJ1-1; 9 bases map to TRBD1. With 3 bases clipped from V and 0 bases from J, the junction kept 2 bases outside the gene matches. There are 15 residues in the CDR3. The germline gives CDR1 SGHTA, CDR2 FQGTGA. In DNA, the CDR3 is TGTGCCAGCAGCTTTGGACAGGGGATGAACACTGAAGCTTTCTTT. It translates to CASSFGQGMNTEAFF.

This clonotype was found once. The chain combines TRBV12-3 or TRBV12-4 with TRBJ2-1; 8 bases fit TRBD2. This CDR3 comprises 15 residues. Trimming removed 6 bases from V and 4 bases from J; junction bases left unmatched: 8. CDR3 DNA sequence: TGTGCCAGCAGCGAAACTAGCGGAGCATACAATGAGCAGTTCTTC. This encodes CASSETSGAYNEQFF.

The count of this clonotype is one. Written as DNA, the CDR3 is TGTGCCAGCTCAGACGGACAACCTCGGGATCAGCCCCAGCATTTT. This encodes CASSDGQPRDQPQHF. The chain is built from TRBV18 and TRBJ1-5; perhaps TRBD1 as D (5 bases). Germline assignment: CDR1 KGHSH and CDR2 LQKENI. Trimming cost V 5 bases and J 5 bases, with 16 bases left between them. The CDR3 is 15 residues long.

The table lists this clonotype with a few counts. V usage is TRBV27 and J usage is TRBJ2-3; D unclear. The CDR3 runs to 12 residues. V was shortened by 2 bases and J by 4 bases, with 4 bases between the two germline ends. CDR1 MNHEY and CDR2 SMNVEV come from the germline V gene (reference sequence). In nucleotides, the CDR3 is TGTGCCAGCAGTTTAACCCCAGATACGCAGTATTTT. This gives the protein CASSLTPDTQYF.